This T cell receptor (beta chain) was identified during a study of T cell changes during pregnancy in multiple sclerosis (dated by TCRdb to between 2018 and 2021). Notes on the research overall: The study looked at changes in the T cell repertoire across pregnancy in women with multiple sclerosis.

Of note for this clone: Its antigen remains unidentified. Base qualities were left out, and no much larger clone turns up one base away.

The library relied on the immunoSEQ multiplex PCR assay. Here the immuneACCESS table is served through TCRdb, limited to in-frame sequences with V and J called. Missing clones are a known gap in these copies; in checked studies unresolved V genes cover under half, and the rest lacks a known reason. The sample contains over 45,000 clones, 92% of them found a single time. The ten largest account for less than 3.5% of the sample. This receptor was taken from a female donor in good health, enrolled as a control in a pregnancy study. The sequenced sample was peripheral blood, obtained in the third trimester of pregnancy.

The CDR3 region has the sequence CASTARTGGTDTQYF. The DNA sequence is given as TGTGCCAGCACCGCCCGGACAGGGGGCACAGATACGCAGTATTTT. Recombination connected TRBV6-6 to TRBJ2-3, and 9 junction bases match TRBD1. CDR1 and CDR2 (MNHNY, SVGAGI) derive from the germline V gene (reference sequence). The CDR3 numbers 15 residues from cysteine through phenylalanine. Here the CDR3 DNA is all that survives: 45 bases in frame from base 1. Trimmed from V: 7 bases; trimmed from J: 1 base; junction bases lacking a gene match: 6.